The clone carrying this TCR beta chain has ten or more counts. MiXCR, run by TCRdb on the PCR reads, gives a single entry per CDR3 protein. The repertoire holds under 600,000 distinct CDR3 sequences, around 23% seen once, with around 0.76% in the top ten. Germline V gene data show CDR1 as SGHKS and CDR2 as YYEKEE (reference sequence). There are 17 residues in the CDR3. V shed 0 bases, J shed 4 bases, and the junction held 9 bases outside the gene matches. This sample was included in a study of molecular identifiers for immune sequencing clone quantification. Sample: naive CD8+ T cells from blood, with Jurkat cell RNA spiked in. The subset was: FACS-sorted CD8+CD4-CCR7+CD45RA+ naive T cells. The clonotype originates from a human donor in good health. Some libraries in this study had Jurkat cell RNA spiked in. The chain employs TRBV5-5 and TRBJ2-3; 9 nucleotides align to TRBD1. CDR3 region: CASSLVGRDRVADTQYF. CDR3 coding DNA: TGTGCCAGCAGCTTGGTGGGCCGGGACAGGGTGGCAGATACGCAGTATTTT.